Sequencing of this T cell receptor beta chain was carried out in a study of circulating tumor DNA in untreated peripheral T-cell lymphoma. This clone was counted a few times. Method: immunoSEQ multiplex PCR; TCRdb's copy keeps in-frame clones and lacks some. The sample has over 950 clones, around four fifths seen once; the top ten hold about 5.5%. With V trimmed by 3 bases and J by 8 bases, 3 bases remained unmatched. The CDR3 has 12 amino acids. CDR1 is KGHSH and CDR2 is LQKENI in the germline V gene. The receptor's source is a human donor with peripheral T-cell lymphoma. The genes are TRBV18 and TRBJ1-2; 7 positions match TRBD1. The sample consisted of tumor tissue. The DNA for the CDR3 is TGTGCCAGCTCACCCGACAGGGACGGCTACACCTTC. Translation gives CASSPDRDGYTF.